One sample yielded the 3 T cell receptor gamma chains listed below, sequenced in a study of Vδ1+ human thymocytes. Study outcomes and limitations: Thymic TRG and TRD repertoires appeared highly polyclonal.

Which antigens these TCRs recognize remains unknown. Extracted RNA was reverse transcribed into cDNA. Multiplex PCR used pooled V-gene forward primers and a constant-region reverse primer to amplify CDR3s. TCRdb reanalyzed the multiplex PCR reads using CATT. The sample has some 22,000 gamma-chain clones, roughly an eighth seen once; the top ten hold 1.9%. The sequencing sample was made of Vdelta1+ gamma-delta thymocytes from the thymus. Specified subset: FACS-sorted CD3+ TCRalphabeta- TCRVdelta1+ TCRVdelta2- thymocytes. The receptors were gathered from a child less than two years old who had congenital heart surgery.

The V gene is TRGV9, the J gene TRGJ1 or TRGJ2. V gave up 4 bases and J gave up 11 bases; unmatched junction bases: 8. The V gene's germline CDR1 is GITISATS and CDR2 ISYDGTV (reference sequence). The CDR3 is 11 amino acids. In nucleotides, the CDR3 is TGTGCCTTGTGGGATTTGGGAGAGAAACTCTTT. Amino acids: CALWDLGEKLF.

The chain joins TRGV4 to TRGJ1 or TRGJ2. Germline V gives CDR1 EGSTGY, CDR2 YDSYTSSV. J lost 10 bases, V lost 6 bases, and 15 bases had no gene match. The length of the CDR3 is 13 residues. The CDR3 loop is CATWNWPRAKKLF. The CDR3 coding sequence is TGTGCCACCTGGAATTGGCCTAGGGCAAAGAAACTCTTT.

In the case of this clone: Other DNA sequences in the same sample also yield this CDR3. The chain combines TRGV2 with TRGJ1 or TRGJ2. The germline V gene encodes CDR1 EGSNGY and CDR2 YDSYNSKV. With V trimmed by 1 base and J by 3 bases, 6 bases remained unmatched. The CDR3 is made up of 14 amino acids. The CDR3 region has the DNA TGTGCCACCTGGGACGGACCAGGTTATTATAAGAAACTCTTT. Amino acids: CATWDGPGYYKKLF.